These T cell receptor beta chains were read from a single sample in a study of cytotoxic CD8 clonotypes in ibrutinib-treated CLL. Here immunoSEQ multiplex PCR was the method, and the copy in TCRdb shows in-frame clones only, minus some. The sample lists approximately 70,000 clones, over 75% occurring once. This sample comprised PBMCs, obtained at disease progression, from a patient treated with ibrutinib. The receptors originated from a human donor with chronic lymphocytic leukemia. Each CDR3 is given with its conserved first and last residue.

v_gene	j_gene	CDR3aa
TRBV5-1	TRBJ2-3	CASSLGAGRTDTQYF
TRBV5-6	TRBJ2-3	CASSFVRGTDTQYF
TRBV27	TRBJ1-6	CASSLDGRLNSPLHF
TRBV5-1	TRBJ2-5	CASSIRQIETQYF
TRBV5-5	TRBJ1-2	CASTTTGEGRGYTF
TRBV19	TRBJ1-2	CASGQFVGYTF
TRBV7-2	TRBJ2-7	CASSLRDTSYEQYF
TRBV9	TRBJ2-2	CASSVSPQREVFGGELFF
TRBV10-3	TRBJ1-2	CAIKPGTGANYGYTF
TRBV5-1	TRBJ1-3	CASSPTPGGENTIYF
TRBV5-1	TRBJ1-1	CASSRYSMNTEAFF
TRBV7-6	TRBJ2-1	CASSLVQGYNEQFF
TRBV15	TRBJ2-2	CATSEASGLNTGELFF
TRBV12-2	TRBJ2-7	CASRLAHTGGEQYF
TRBV4-1	TRBJ1-1	CASRRERGNTEAFF
TRBV29-1	TRBJ1-2	CSVDLNRLGYTF
TRBV25-1	TRBJ2-5	CARAGTSGRRCQETQYF
TRBV11-2	TRBJ1-6	CASSRNSPLHF
TRBV7-9	TRBJ2-1	CASSPWTGPVYNEQFF
TRBV5-1	TRBJ2-3	CASSTRLAGVTDTQYF
TRBV15	TRBJ1-4	CATSRRANEKLFF
TRBV25-1	TRBJ1-2	CASSESGQGISYGYTF
TRBV7-9	TRBJ2-7	CASSLRGYEQYF
TRBV4-1	TRBJ1-1	CASSHPRAHEAFF
TRBV10-3	TRBJ1-1	CAISDGALNTEAFF
TRBV9	TRBJ1-2	CASSVGTDGYTF
TRBV6-4	TRBJ2-1	CASSDHPYNEQFF
TRBV4-1	.	CASSQFRLVTEQYF
TRBV6-1	TRBJ2-7	CASSDLRGGEQYF
TRBV10-3	TRBJ1-1	CAISPTEMNTEAFF
TRBV7-6	TRBJ2-7	CASSLGGSLYEQYF
TRBV5-1	TRBJ2-7	CASSVQGNLDEQYF
TRBV2	TRBJ1-5	CASRSQGGGQPQHF
TRBV4-1	TRBJ1-5	CASSQDDRVSQPQHF
TRBV29-1	TRBJ2-3	CSVAGPGSTDTQYF
TRBV18	TRBJ2-3	CASSPPMGADTQYF